These T cell receptor beta chains were read from a single sample in a study of PD-1 blockade in classical Hodgkin lymphoma. The assay was immunoSEQ multiplex PCR, and TCRdb's table has in-frame clones only and misses some. The table records 90,000 to 130,000 clones, roughly nine tenths of them present only once. Source: peripheral blood mononuclear cells (PBMCs), taken before the second cycle of nivolumab. The receptors shown here come from a human donor with classical Hodgkin lymphoma. Both conserved end residues are part of each CDR3. D genes are given only for firm matches. Clone size is stated in some rows and not others, as once, few, many or a class when expanded.

TRBV10-2	-	TRBJ1-2	few	CASSEFEGSNYGYTF	TGCGCCAGCAGTGAGTTTGAAGGGTCTAACTATGGCTACACCTTC
TRBV7-8	TRBD2	TRBJ2-1	-	CASSSAGLAREQFF	TGTGCCAGCAGCTCCGCAGGACTAGCTCGAGAGCAGTTCTTC
TRBV2	-	TRBJ2-7	-	CASRGTLIYEQYF	TGTGCCAGCAGAGGTACACTGATCTACGAGCAGTACTTC
TRBV19	-	TRBJ1-2	-	CASSRSGDYGYTF	TGTGCCAGTAGTCGGTCGGGAGACTATGGCTACACCTTC
TRBV5-1	-	TRBJ1-5	few	CASSLDPQHF	TGCGCCAGCAGCTTGGACCCCCAGCATTTT
TRBV11-2	-	TRBJ2-3	-	CASSPLPTDTQYF	TGTGCCAGCAGCCCCCTCCCCACAGATACGCAGTATTTT
TRBV5-1	-	TRBJ2-2	-	CASRERGSTSLANTGELFF	TGCGCCAGCCGGGAACGGGGGTCTACGAGCCTCGCGAACACCGGGGAGCTGTTTTTT
TRBV7-9	TRBD2	TRBJ2-2	-	CASSPPAGGPGGELFF	TGTGCCAGCAGCCCACCAGCGGGAGGGCCCGGCGGGGAGCTGTTTTTT
TRBV2	-	TRBJ1-2	-	CASRRPQNNYGYTF	TGTGCCAGCAGACGTCCGCAGAATAACTATGGCTACACCTTC
TRBV6-1	-	TRBJ1-1	-	CASRERTDMNEAFF	TGTGCCAGCAGGGAGAGGACAGACATGAACGAAGCTTTCTTT
TRBV5-1	-	TRBJ1-5	-	CASSLAPGGNQPQHF	TGCGCCAGCAGCTTGGCCCCGGGGGGCAATCAGCCCCAGCATTTT
TRBV28	TRBD1	TRBJ1-2	-	CASRPRDRLYGYTF	TGTGCCAGCAGGCCGAGGGACAGACTCTATGGCTACACCTTC
TRBV5-4	-	TRBJ2-5	-	CASSIPSQETQYF	TGTGCCAGCAGCATCCCTTCTCAAGAGACCCAGTACTTC
TRBV28	-	TRBJ2-4	-	CASSLPMFRDIQYF	TGTGCCAGCAGTTTACCGATGTTTCGGGACATTCAGTACTTC
TRBV15	TRBD1	TRBJ2-2	-	CATSSFSGTDTGELFF	TGTGCCACCAGTTCTTTCTCCGGGACAGACACCGGGGAGCTGTTTTTT
TRBV4-2	TRBD1	TRBJ2-2	-	CASSQDPGDRAGELFF	TGTGCCAGCAGCCAAGATCCGGGCGACAGGGCCGGGGAGCTGTTTTTT
TRBV11-2	-	TRBJ1-4	-	CASSPLQGREKLFF	TGTGCCAGCAGCCCTCTCCAGGGGAGGGAAAAACTGTTTTTT
TRBV29-1	TRBD2	TRBJ2-1	-	CSTGTSDHNEQFF	TGCAGCACCGGGACTAGCGATCACAATGAGCAGTTCTTC
TRBV2	TRBD1	TRBJ1-2	-	CASSEGTGPASTYGYTF	TGTGCCAGCAGTGAAGGGACAGGGCCCGCCAGCACCTATGGCTACACCTTC
TRBV28	TRBD1	TRBJ1-2	few	CASSFGTGDPYGYTF	TGTGCCAGCAGTTTTGGGACAGGTGATCCCTATGGCTACACCTTC
TRBV7-9	-	TRBJ2-1	-	CASSFYRRWVGNEQFF	TGTGCCAGCAGCTTTTACCGGAGGTGGGTAGGAAATGAGCAGTTCTTC
TRBV2	-	TRBJ2-7	-	CASRTSVSSYEQYF	TGTGCCAGCAGGACTAGTGTTAGCTCCTACGAGCAGTACTTC
TRBV5-6	TRBD1	TRBJ1-1	-	CASSPQTGGPNTEAFF	TGTGCCAGCAGCCCCCAGACAGGGGGACCCAACACTGAAGCTTTCTTT
TRBV6-1	TRBD1	TRBJ1-1	-	CASRPGQGANTEAFF	TGTGCCAGCAGGCCGGGACAGGGGGCCAACACTGAAGCTTTCTTT
TRBV5-1	-	TRBJ2-1	-	CASSLVTGNNEQFF	TGCGCCAGCAGCTTGGTTACAGGGAACAATGAGCAGTTCTTC
TRBV2	-	TRBJ2-7	-	CASSDDSSYEQYF	TGTGCCAGCAGTGATGACAGCTCCTACGAGCAGTACTTC
TRBV19	TRBD2	TRBJ2-1	-	CASSIEPGLETLRSYNEQFF	TGTGCCAGTAGTATAGAGCCGGGACTAGAGACGTTGCGCTCCTACAATGAGCAGTTCTTC
TRBV30	TRBD2	TRBJ2-7	-	CAWSVAIAGVGEQYF	TGTGCCTGGAGTGTTGCAATAGCGGGAGTGGGGGAGCAGTACTTC